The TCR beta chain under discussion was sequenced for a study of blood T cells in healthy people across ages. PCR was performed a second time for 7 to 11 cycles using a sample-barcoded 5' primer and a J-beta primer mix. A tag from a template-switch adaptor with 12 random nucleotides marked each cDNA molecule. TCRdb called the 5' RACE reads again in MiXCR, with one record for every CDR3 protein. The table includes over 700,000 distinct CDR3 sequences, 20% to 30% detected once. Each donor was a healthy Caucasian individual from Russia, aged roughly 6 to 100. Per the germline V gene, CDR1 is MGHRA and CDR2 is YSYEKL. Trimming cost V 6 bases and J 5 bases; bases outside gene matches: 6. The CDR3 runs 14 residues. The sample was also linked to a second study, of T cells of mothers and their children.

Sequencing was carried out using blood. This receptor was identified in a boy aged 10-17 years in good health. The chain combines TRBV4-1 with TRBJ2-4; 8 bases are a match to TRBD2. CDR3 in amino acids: CASSPGTRQNIQYF. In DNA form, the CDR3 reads TGCGCCAGCAGTCCCGGGACTAGGCAAAACATTCAGTACTTC.